The rows below give T cell receptor beta chains drawn from one sample of a study of blood T cell repertoires in COVID-19. Profiled with immunoSEQ multiplex PCR; TCRdb holds only in-frame clones, not every one. The profile shows around 250,000 clones, roughly 90% of them singletons. Sequenced material: PBMCs or T cells enriched from blood (not recorded which). The receptors stem from a man in his forties or fifties who had been exposed to COVID-19. CDR3s leave out the opening cysteine and the closing phenylalanine or tryptophan. The D gene is left open where the match is weak.

v_call,cdr3_length,d_call,j_call,cdr3_aa
TRBV4-1,12,-,TRBJ1-1,ASSPTGFNTEAF
TRBV5-4,14,TRBD2,TRBJ2-2,ASSVLAGTDTGELF
TRBV4-2,12,-,TRBJ1-1,ASSQEAANTEAF
TRBV28,11,-,TRBJ1-2,ASSTQGDYGYT
TRBV6-5,11,-,TRBJ2-3,ASSYRLADTQY
TRBV5-1,10,TRBD2,TRBJ2-1,ASSLTSDEQF
TRBV6-5,13,-,TRBJ1-4,ASSYLGSSGEKLF
TRBV5-5,16,TRBD2,TRBJ2-7,ASSLPRHAGVISYEQY
TRBV27,13,-,TRBJ1-1,ASSLFPPRNTEAF
TRBV29-1,11,-,TRBJ1-1,SVSPQGNTEAF
TRBV6-5,11,TRBD1,TRBJ1-5,ASSTGGNQPQH
TRBV27,13,TRBD1,TRBJ1-2,ASISRTGVSNGYT
TRBV11-3,12,TRBD1,TRBJ2-7,ASSPGTANYEQY
TRBV3-1/TRBV3-2,12,-,TRBJ1-1,ASSPTTSSTEAF
TRBV3-1/TRBV3-2,13,TRBD1,TRBJ1-1,ASSRPTGWDTEAF
TRBV30,10,-,TRBJ2-7,AVQRRYYEQY
TRBV19,12,-,TRBJ2-7,ASSEQSVDYEQY
TRBV2,11,-,TRBJ1-1,ASSGQDNTEAF
TRBV27,14,-,TRBJ1-3,ASSERGTLSGNTIY
TRBV29-1,12,TRBD1,TRBJ2-2,SVGYAGGGGELF
TRBV7-9,13,TRBD2,TRBJ2-2,ASSQAGAATGELF
TRBV2,9,-,TRBJ2-7,VNREIYEQY
TRBV5-5,11,-,TRBJ1-2,ASSLQGNYGYT
TRBV4-2,14,TRBD2,TRBJ2-7,ASSQDIAGESYEQY
TRBV28,15,TRBD1,TRBJ1-5,ASSLTLGSGGSQPQH
TRBV7-9,14,TRBD1,TRBJ1-1,ASSLAGVTGGTEAF
TRBV5-6,11,-,TRBJ2-1,ASAPRNYNEQF
TRBV4-3,11,-,TRBJ2-1,ASSKTNYNEQF
TRBV11-2,15,TRBD1,TRBJ1-2,ASSLGPWDRDDYGYT
TRBV6-5,11,-,TRBJ2-1,ASSLGLSNEQF
TRBV9,14,-,TRBJ2-3,ASSGGDSTWPDTQY
TRBV27,13,-,TRBJ2-7,ASRTPRGALYEQY
TRBV18,12,-,TRBJ1-2,ASSPGTLYYGYT
TRBV30,10,-,TRBJ1-6,AWSVNPSPLH
TRBV19,12,TRBD2,TRBJ2-1,ASSIDREGDEQF
TRBV30,11,-,TRBJ1-1,AWSEGISTEAF